These T cell receptor beta chains were read from a single sample in a study of CD8+ T cells in alopecia areata. Profiled with immunoSEQ multiplex PCR; TCRdb holds only in-frame clones, not every one. In the table there are 130,000 to 150,000 clones, roughly 44% of which are singletons. Sequencing was done on a sample of CD4+ T cells sorted from blood. The receptors were gathered from a human donor with alopecia areata. CDR3s include the opening cysteine and the closing phenylalanine or tryptophan. The D gene is left open where the match is weak. Clone size is shown for a subset of rows, as once, few, many or a class of expanded clone.

v_gene: TRBV30
abundance: -
j_gene: TRBJ2-7
d_gene: -
CDR3aa: CAWSLGYEQYF
CDR3nt: TGTGCCTGGAGTTTAGGTTACGAGCAGTACTTC

v_gene: TRBV7-9
abundance: few
j_gene: TRBJ2-5
d_gene: -
CDR3aa: CASSSDAETQYF
CDR3nt: TGTGCCAGCAGCTCAGATGCGGAGACCCAGTACTTC

v_gene: TRBV5-1
abundance: -
j_gene: TRBJ2-5
d_gene: -
CDR3aa: CASKTGRRQETQYF
CDR3nt: TGCGCCAGCAAGACGGGACGTCGCCAAGAGACCCAGTACTTC

v_gene: TRBV5-1
abundance: -
j_gene: TRBJ2-3
d_gene: -
CDR3aa: CASSLANVGVPDTQYF
CDR3nt: TGCGCCAGCAGCTTGGCAAATGTGGGGGTGCCAGATACGCAGTATTTT

v_gene: TRBV7-9
abundance: -
j_gene: TRBJ1-2
d_gene: TRBD1
CDR3aa: CASSSKRGDRPRYGYTF
CDR3nt: TGTGCCAGCAGCTCCAAAAGGGGGGACAGACCGCGCTATGGCTACACCTTC

v_gene: TRBV29-1
abundance: -
j_gene: TRBJ2-5
d_gene: TRBD2
CDR3aa: CSDGLAGETQYF
CDR3nt: TGCAGCGATGGACTAGCGGGAGAGACCCAGTACTTC

v_gene: TRBV30
abundance: -
j_gene: TRBJ2-2
d_gene: -
CDR3aa: CAWSRFSAGELFF
CDR3nt: TGTGCCTGGAGCAGGTTTTCGGCCGGGGAGCTGTTTTTT

v_gene: TRBV13
abundance: -
j_gene: TRBJ1-5
d_gene: -
CDR3aa: CASRRLGSNQPQHF
CDR3nt: TGTGCCAGCAGACGTCTGGGGAGCAATCAGCCCCAGCATTTT

v_gene: TRBV29-1
abundance: -
j_gene: TRBJ1-2
d_gene: -
CDR3aa: CSVDFWQGGTF
CDR3nt: TGCAGCGTTGATTTCTGGCAGGGTGGCACCTTC

v_gene: TRBV6-9
abundance: few
j_gene: TRBJ2-4
d_gene: TRBD1
CDR3aa: CASSYSPLTGDGGTQYF
CDR3nt: TGTGCCAGCAGTTATTCGCCCCTGACAGGGGACGGAGGCACTCAGTACTTC

v_gene: TRBV4-2
abundance: -
j_gene: TRBJ2-7
d_gene: -
CDR3aa: CASSSLLRQYF
CDR3nt: TGTGCCAGCAGCTCACTCCTACGGCAGTACTTC

v_gene: TRBV5-1
abundance: -
j_gene: TRBJ2-2
d_gene: -
CDR3aa: CASSFHGNTGELFF
CDR3nt: TGCGCCAGCAGCTTCCACGGGAACACCGGGGAGCTGTTTTTT

v_gene: TRBV30
abundance: few
j_gene: TRBJ1-4
d_gene: -
CDR3aa: CAWSVGATNEKLFF
CDR3nt: TGTGCCTGGAGTGTCGGCGCAACTAATGAAAAACTGTTTTTT

v_gene: TRBV29-1
abundance: -
j_gene: TRBJ1-5
d_gene: -
CDR3aa: CSVVENSNQPQHF
CDR3nt: TGCAGCGTTGTAGAAAATAGCAATCAGCCCCAGCATTTT

v_gene: TRBV28
abundance: -
j_gene: TRBJ2-7
d_gene: -
CDR3aa: CASSSGGREQYF
CDR3nt: TGTGCCAGCAGTAGTGGGGGTCGCGAGCAGTACTTC

v_gene: TRBV18
abundance: -
j_gene: TRBJ2-1
d_gene: TRBD1
CDR3aa: CASSPRDSVENEQFF
CDR3nt: TGTGCCAGCTCACCAAGGGACAGCGTTGAGAATGAGCAGTTCTTC

v_gene: TRBV5-1
abundance: few
j_gene: TRBJ1-5
d_gene: TRBD1
CDR3aa: CASSFGQGNQPQHF
CDR3nt: TGCGCCAGCAGCTTCGGACAGGGAAATCAGCCCCAGCATTTT

v_gene: TRBV7-9
abundance: -
j_gene: TRBJ2-5
d_gene: -
CDR3aa: CASSLSQRSYQETQYF
CDR3nt: TGTGCCAGCAGCTTATCACAGCGATCGTACCAAGAGACCCAGTACTTC

v_gene: TRBV20-1
abundance: -
j_gene: TRBJ1-1
d_gene: TRBD1
CDR3aa: CSASDRALAFF
CDR3nt: TGCAGTGCTAGTGACAGGGCTTTAGCTTTCTTT

v_gene: TRBV19
abundance: -
j_gene: TRBJ1-4
d_gene: -
CDR3aa: CASRGGTNEKLFF
CDR3nt: TGTGCCAGTAGGGGAGGCACTAATGAAAAACTGTTTTTT

v_gene: TRBV29-1
abundance: -
j_gene: TRBJ1-2
d_gene: -
CDR3aa: CSVKKQGVYGYTF
CDR3nt: TGCAGCGTTAAAAAACAGGGAGTCTATGGCTACACCTTC

v_gene: TRBV30
abundance: -
j_gene: TRBJ2-3
d_gene: -
CDR3aa: CAWSPAWGSQRDTQYF
CDR3nt: TGTGCCTGGAGTCCTGCGTGGGGAAGCCAACGAGATACGCAGTATTTT

v_gene: TRBV6-6
abundance: few
j_gene: TRBJ2-1
d_gene: TRBD2
CDR3aa: CASSPGGKQFF
CDR3nt: TGTGCCAGCAGCCCCGGGGGGAAGCAGTTCTTC

v_gene: TRBV4-2
abundance: -
j_gene: TRBJ1-1
d_gene: -
CDR3aa: CASSQSAGGRTEAFF
CDR3nt: TGTGCCAGCAGCCAATCGGCGGGGGGGAGGACTGAAGCTTTCTTT

v_gene: TRBV27
abundance: once
j_gene: TRBJ2-2
d_gene: -
CDR3aa: CASSILSGVNTGELFF
CDR3nt: TGTGCCAGCAGTATCCTTAGCGGAGTGAACACCGGGGAGCTGTTTTTT

v_gene: TRBV9
abundance: -
j_gene: TRBJ2-5
d_gene: TRBD2
CDR3aa: CASSVAASGSTQYF
CDR3nt: TGTGCCAGCAGCGTAGCAGCTAGCGGTAGTACCCAGTACTTC

v_gene: TRBV2
abundance: -
j_gene: TRBJ2-1
d_gene: -
CDR3aa: CASSSYNEQFF
CDR3nt: TGTGCCAGTAGCTCCTACAATGAGCAGTTCTTC

v_gene: TRBV5-1
abundance: -
j_gene: TRBJ2-5
d_gene: TRBD1
CDR3aa: CASSPGTGGQTQYF
CDR3nt: TGCGCCAGCAGTCCCGGGACAGGGGGCCAGACCCAGTACTTC

v_gene: TRBV5-1
abundance: -
j_gene: TRBJ2-1
d_gene: -
CDR3aa: CASSLSPSYNEQFF
CDR3nt: TGCGCCAGCAGCTTGTCTCCTAGCTACAATGAGCAGTTCTTC

v_gene: TRBV7-3
abundance: -
j_gene: TRBJ2-2
d_gene: TRBD1
CDR3aa: CASSSRTGTTGELFF
CDR3nt: TGTGCCAGCAGCTCCCGGACAGGGACCACCGGGGAGCTGTTTTTT

v_gene: TRBV30
abundance: -
j_gene: TRBJ2-7
d_gene: -
CDR3aa: CAWTPGNNYEQYF
CDR3nt: TGTGCCTGGACCCCGGGGAATAACTACGAGCAGTACTTC

v_gene: TRBV11-2
abundance: -
j_gene: TRBJ2-5
d_gene: -
CDR3aa: CASSPGAAQETQYF
CDR3nt: TGTGCCAGCAGCCCCGGGGCAGCTCAAGAGACCCAGTACTTC

v_gene: TRBV30
abundance: -
j_gene: TRBJ2-7
d_gene: TRBD2
CDR3aa: CALGRGGYEQYF
CDR3nt: TGTGCCCTGGGGCGCGGGGGCTACGAGCAGTACTTC

v_gene: TRBV5-6
abundance: once
j_gene: TRBJ2-1
d_gene: TRBD2
CDR3aa: CASSLVQGLGVGEQFF
CDR3nt: TGTGCCAGCAGCTTGGTCCAGGGACTAGGCGTCGGTGAGCAGTTCTTC

v_gene: TRBV27
abundance: -
j_gene: TRBJ1-1
d_gene: TRBD1
CDR3aa: CASSFRTGRNTEAFF
CDR3nt: TGTGCCAGCAGTTTCAGGACAGGGCGGAACACTGAAGCTTTCTTT

v_gene: TRBV28
abundance: -
j_gene: TRBJ2-7
d_gene: -
CDR3aa: CASEDRGGGDEQYF
CDR3nt: TGTGCCAGCGAGGATCGTGGGGGGGGCGACGAGCAGTACTTC

v_gene: TRBV11-1
abundance: -
j_gene: TRBJ2-7
d_gene: -
CDR3aa: CASSLFAGQSSYEQYF
CDR3nt: TGTGCCAGCAGCTTATTTGCGGGCCAGAGCTCCTACGAGCAGTACTTC

v_gene: TRBV5-1
abundance: -
j_gene: TRBJ2-5
d_gene: -
CDR3aa: CASSLAGQQETQYF
CDR3nt: TGCGCCAGCAGCTTGGCGGGGCAGCAAGAGACCCAGTACTTC

v_gene: TRBV5-1
abundance: -
j_gene: TRBJ2-1
d_gene: TRBD2
CDR3aa: CASSLEPSGRGSSYNEQFF
CDR3nt: TGCGCCAGCAGCTTGGAGCCTAGCGGGAGGGGGAGCTCCTACAATGAGCAGTTCTTC

v_gene: TRBV29-1
abundance: -
j_gene: TRBJ1-2
d_gene: -
CDR3aa: CSVAHSGNYGYTF
CDR3nt: TGCAGCGTTGCCCATTCAGGAAACTATGGCTACACCTTC

v_gene: TRBV30
abundance: -
j_gene: TRBJ1-2
d_gene: -
CDR3aa: CAWSGTENYGYTF
CDR3nt: TGTGCCTGGAGCGGTACGGAAAACTATGGCTACACCTTC

v_gene: TRBV4-1
abundance: -
j_gene: TRBJ1-2
d_gene: -
CDR3aa: CASSQDPGDYGYTF
CDR3nt: TGCGCCAGCAGCCAAGATCCAGGAGACTATGGCTACACCTTC

v_gene: TRBV5-1
abundance: -
j_gene: TRBJ2-3
d_gene: -
CDR3aa: CASSLAVQPSDTQYF
CDR3nt: TGCGCCAGCAGCTTGGCCGTCCAGCCGTCAGATACGCAGTATTTT

v_gene: TRBV5-1
abundance: -
j_gene: TRBJ2-7
d_gene: TRBD2
CDR3aa: CASNLAEGYEQYF
CDR3nt: TGCGCCAGCAACCTAGCGGAAGGATACGAGCAGTACTTC

v_gene: TRBV7-7
abundance: -
j_gene: TRBJ2-5
d_gene: -
CDR3aa: CASSLGGMETQYF
CDR3nt: TGTGCTAGCAGCTTAGGAGGGATGGAGACCCAGTACTTC

v_gene: TRBV7-3
abundance: -
j_gene: TRBJ2-3
d_gene: TRBD2
CDR3aa: CASSPLLAGADTQYF
CDR3nt: TGTGCCAGCAGCCCTCTGCTAGCGGGAGCAGATACGCAGTATTTT

v_gene: TRBV18
abundance: -
j_gene: TRBJ2-3
d_gene: TRBD2
CDR3aa: CASSPAAGRTDTQYF
CDR3nt: TGTGCCAGCTCACCAGCAGCGGGGCGAACAGATACGCAGTATTTT

v_gene: TRBV5-4
abundance: -
j_gene: TRBJ2-3
d_gene: -
CDR3aa: CASKGQFTDTQYF
CDR3nt: TGTGCCAGCAAGGGACAATTCACAGATACGCAGTATTTT

v_gene: TRBV4-2
abundance: -
j_gene: TRBJ2-4
d_gene: TRBD1
CDR3aa: CASSPIGQGGGVAKNIQYF
CDR3nt: TGTGCCAGCAGCCCTATTGGACAGGGTGGAGGGGTAGCCAAAAACATTCAGTACTTC

v_gene: TRBV5-1
abundance: -
j_gene: TRBJ1-2
d_gene: -
CDR3aa: CASSFAFLPRYGYTF
CDR3nt: TGCGCCAGCAGCTTTGCGTTCCTCCCTCGCTATGGCTACACCTTC